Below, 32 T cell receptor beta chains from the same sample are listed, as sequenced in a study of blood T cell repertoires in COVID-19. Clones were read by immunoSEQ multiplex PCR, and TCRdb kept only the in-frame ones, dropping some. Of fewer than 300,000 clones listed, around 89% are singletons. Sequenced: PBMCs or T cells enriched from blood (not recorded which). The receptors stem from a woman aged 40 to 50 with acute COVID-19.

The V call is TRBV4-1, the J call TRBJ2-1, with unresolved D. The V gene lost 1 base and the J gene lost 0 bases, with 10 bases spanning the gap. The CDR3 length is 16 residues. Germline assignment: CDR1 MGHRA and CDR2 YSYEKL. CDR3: CASSQGSRSSYNEQFF. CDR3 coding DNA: TGCGCCAGCAGCCAAGGTTCGCGGAGCTCCTACAATGAGCAGTTCTTC.

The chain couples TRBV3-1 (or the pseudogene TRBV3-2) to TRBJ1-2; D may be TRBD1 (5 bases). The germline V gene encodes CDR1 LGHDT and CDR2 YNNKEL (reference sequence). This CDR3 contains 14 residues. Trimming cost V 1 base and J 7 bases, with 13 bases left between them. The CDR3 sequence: CASSQGDSSGGYTF. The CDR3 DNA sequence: TGTGCCAGCAGCCAAGGGGACTCTAGTGGTGGCTACACCTTC.

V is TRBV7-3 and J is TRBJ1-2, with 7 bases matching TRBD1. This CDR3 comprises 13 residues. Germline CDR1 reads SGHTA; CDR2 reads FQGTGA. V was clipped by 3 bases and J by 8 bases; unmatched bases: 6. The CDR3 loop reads CASSFTGAGGYTF. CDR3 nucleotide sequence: TGTGCCAGCAGCTTTACAGGGGCGGGAGGCTACACCTTC.

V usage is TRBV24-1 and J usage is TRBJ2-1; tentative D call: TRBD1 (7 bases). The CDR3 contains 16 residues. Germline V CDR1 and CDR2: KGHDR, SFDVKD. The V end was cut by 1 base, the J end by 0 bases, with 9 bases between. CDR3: CATSDFQGGSYNEQFF. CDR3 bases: TGTGCCACCAGTGATTTTCAGGGGGGCTCCTACAATGAGCAGTTCTTC.

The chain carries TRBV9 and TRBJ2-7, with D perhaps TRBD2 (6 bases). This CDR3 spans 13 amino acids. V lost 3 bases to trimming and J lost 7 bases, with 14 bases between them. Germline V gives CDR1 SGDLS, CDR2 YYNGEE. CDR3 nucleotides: TGTGCCAGCAGCGGGAGGGCCTTGGGGGAGCAGTACTTC. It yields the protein CASSGRALGEQYF.

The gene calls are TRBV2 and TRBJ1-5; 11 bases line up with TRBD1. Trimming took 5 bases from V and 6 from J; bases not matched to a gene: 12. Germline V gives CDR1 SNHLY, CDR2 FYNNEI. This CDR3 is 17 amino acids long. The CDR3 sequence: CASSFRTGGQGGQPQHF. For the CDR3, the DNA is TGTGCCAGCAGTTTCAGGACAGGGGGCCAGGGGGGTCAGCCCCAGCATTTT.

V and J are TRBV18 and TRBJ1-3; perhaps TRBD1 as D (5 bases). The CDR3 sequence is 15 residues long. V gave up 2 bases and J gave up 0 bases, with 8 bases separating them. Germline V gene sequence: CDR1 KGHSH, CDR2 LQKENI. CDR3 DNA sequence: TGTGCCAGCTCACCAGCGCAGGGCTCTGGAAACACCATATATTTT. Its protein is CASSPAQGSGNTIYF.

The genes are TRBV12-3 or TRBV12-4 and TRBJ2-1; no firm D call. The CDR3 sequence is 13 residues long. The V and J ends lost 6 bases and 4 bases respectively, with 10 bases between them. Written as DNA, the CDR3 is TGTGCCAGCAGCTATAACGAGTACAATGAGCAGTTCTTC. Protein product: CASSYNEYNEQFF.

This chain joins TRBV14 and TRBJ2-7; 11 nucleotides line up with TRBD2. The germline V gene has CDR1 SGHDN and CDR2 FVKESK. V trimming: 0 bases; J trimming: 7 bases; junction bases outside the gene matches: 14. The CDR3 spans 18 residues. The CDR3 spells CASSQDQVGSGRAGEQYF. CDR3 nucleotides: TGTGCCAGCAGCCAAGATCAAGTCGGTAGCGGGAGGGCCGGAGAGCAGTACTTC.

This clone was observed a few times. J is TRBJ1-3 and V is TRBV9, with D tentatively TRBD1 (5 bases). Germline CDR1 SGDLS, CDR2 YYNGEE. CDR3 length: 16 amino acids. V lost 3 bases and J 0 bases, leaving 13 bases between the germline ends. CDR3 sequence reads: CASSGAGMSSGNTIYF. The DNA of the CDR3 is TGTGCCAGCAGCGGAGCAGGGATGAGCTCTGGAAACACCATATATTTT.

DNA of the CDR3: TGTGCCACCGAAGGGAGTTCAGATACGCAGTATTTT. It encodes CATEGSSDTQYF. The chain links TRBV24-1 to TRBJ2-3, with a tentative D call TRBD2 (5 bases). CDR3 size: 12 residues. Deletions cut 9 bases from V and 4 bases from J, with 10 bases between. Germline-derived CDR1 and CDR2 are KGHDR and SFDVKD.

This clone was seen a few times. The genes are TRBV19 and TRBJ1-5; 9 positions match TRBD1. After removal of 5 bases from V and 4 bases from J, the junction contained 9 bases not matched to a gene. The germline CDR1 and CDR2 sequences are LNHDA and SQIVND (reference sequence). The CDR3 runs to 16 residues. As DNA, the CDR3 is TGTGCCAGTAGTCTCTCGAGGACAGGGGTAAATCAGCCCCAGCATTTT. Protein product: CASSLSRTGVNQPQHF.

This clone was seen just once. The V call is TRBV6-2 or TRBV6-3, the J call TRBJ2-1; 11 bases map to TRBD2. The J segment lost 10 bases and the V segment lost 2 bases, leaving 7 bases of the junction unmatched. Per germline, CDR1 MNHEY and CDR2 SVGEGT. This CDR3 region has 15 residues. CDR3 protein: CASSYDGLAGGEQFF. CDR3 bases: TGTGCCAGCAGTTACGACGGCCTAGCGGGAGGAGAGCAGTTCTTC.

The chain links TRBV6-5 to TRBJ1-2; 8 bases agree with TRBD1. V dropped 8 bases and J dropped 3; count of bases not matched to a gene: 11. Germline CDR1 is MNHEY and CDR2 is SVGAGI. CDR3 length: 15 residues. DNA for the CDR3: TGTGCCAGCCGTTCCTTGGACAGGGTGGACTATGGCTACACCTTC. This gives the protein CASRSLDRVDYGYTF.

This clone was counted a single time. The DNA for the CDR3 is TGTGCCAGCAGCCCCGGGACTTATAGAGGCTACACCTTC. Translated: CASSPGTYRGYTF. V is TRBV28 and J is TRBJ1-2, with a tentative D call TRBD1 (5 bases). CDR3 size: 13 residues. With 6 bases removed from V and 8 bases from J, the gap between germline ends came to 16 bases. CDR1 MDHEN and CDR2 SYDVKM come from the germline V gene.

CDR3 in amino acids: CASSAFTSGRFWGQFF. In DNA, the CDR3 is TGTGCCAGCAGTGCGTTCACTAGCGGGAGATTTTGGGGACAGTTCTTC. The rearrangement joins TRBV27 to TRBJ2-1; 11 bases map to TRBD2. The junction had 16 bases not matched to a gene; V was cut back by 5 bases and J by 13 bases. The germline V gene encodes CDR1 MNHEY and CDR2 SMNVEV (reference sequence). This CDR3 is built from 16 residues.

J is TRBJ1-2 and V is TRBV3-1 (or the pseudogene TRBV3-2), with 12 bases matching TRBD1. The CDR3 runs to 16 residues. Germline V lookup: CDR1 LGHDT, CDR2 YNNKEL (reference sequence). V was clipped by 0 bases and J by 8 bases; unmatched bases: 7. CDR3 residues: CASSQDWDRGRGGYTF. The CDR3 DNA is TGTGCCAGCAGCCAAGATTGGGACAGGGGGCGAGGGGGCTACACCTTC.

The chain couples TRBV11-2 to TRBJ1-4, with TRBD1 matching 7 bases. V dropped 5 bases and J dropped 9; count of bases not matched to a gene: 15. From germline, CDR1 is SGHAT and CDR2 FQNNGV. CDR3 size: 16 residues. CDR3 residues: CASSEGLGTERKKLFF. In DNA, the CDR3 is TGTGCCAGCAGCGAAGGCCTAGGGACAGAGAGGAAAAAACTGTTTTTT.

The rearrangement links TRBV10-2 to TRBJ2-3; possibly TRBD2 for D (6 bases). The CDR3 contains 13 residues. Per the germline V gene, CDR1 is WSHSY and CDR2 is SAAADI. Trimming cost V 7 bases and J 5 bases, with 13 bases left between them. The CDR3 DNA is TGCGCCAGCACTCGACTAGGTGTAGATACGCAGTATTTT. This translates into CASTRLGVDTQYF.

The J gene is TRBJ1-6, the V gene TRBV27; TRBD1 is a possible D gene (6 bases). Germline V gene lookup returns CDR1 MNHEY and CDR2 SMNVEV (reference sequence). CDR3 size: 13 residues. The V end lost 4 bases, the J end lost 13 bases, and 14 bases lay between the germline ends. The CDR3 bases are TGTGCCAGCAGTTCAGCCGGACAGAGGCCCCTCCACTTT. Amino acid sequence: CASSSAGQRPLHF.

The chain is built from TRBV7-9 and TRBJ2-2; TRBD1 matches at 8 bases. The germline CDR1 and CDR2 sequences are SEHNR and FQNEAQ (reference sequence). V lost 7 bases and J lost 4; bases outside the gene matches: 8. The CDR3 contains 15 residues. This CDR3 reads CASILTGGSTGELFF. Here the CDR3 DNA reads TGTGCCAGCATCCTCACAGGGGGGAGCACCGGGGAGCTGTTTTTT. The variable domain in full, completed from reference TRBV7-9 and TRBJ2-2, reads DTGVSQNPRHKITKRGQNVTFRCDPISEHNRLYWYRQTLGQGPEFLTYFQNEAQLEKSRLLSDRFSAERPKGSFSTLEIQRTEQGDSAMYLCASILTGGSTGELFFGEGSRLTVL.

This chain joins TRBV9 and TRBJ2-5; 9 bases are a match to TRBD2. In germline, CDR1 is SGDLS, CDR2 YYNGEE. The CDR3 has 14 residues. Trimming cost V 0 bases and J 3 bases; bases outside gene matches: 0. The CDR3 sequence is CASSVGLAEETQYF. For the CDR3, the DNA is TGTGCCAGCAGCGTAGGACTAGCGGAAGAGACCCAGTACTTC.

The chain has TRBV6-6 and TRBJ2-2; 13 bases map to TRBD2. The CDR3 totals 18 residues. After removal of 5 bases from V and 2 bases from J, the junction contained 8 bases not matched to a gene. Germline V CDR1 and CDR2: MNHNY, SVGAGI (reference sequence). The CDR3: CASSPRLAGGINTGELFF. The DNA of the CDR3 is TGTGCCAGCAGTCCCCGACTAGCGGGAGGTATAAACACCGGGGAGCTGTTTTTT.

This CDR3 is CASSRMTGLSGNTIYF. CDR3 sequence (DNA): TGTGCCAGCAGCCGGATGACAGGGCTTTCCGGAAACACCATATATTTT. The rearrangement uses TRBV7-9 and TRBJ1-3; 7 bases map to TRBD1. This CDR3 has 16 amino acids. Losses at the gene ends were 5 bases for V and 4 bases for J; bases not matched to a gene: 11. The germline V gene has CDR1 SEHNR and CDR2 FQNEAQ (reference sequence).

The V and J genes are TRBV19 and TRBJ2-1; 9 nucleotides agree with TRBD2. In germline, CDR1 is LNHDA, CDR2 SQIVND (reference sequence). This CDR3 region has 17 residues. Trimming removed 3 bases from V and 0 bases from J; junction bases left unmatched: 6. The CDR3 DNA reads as TGTGCCAGTAGTATCCTTGCGGGAGGGCTCTCCTACAATGAGCAGTTCTTC. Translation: CASSILAGGLSYNEQFF.

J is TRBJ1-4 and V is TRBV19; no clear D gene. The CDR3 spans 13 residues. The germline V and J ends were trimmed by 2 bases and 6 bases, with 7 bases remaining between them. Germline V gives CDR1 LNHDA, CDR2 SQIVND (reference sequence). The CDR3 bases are TGTGCCAGTAGTATATTATCGGATGAAAAACTGTTTTTT. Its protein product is CASSILSDEKLFF.

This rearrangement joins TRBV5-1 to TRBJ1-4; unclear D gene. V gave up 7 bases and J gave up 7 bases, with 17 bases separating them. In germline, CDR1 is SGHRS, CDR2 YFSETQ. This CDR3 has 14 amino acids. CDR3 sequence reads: CASGRRGGSEKLFF. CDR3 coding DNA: TGCGCCAGCGGGCGAAGAGGAGGATCTGAAAAACTGTTTTTT.

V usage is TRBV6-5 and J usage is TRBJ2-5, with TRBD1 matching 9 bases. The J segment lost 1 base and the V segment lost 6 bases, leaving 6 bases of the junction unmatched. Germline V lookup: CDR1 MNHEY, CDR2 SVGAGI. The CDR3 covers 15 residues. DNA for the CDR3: TGTGCCAGCAGGAAGCGGACAGGGGTCCAAGAGACCCAGTACTTC. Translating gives CASRKRTGVQETQYF.

The CDR3 DNA is TGTGCCAGCAGCGCCCGGGAAGGGGGCTCCTACAATGAGCAGTTCTTC. This sequence encodes CASSAREGGSYNEQFF. The V gene is TRBV9, the J gene TRBJ2-1; maybe TRBD1 (6 bases). Germline CDR1 SGDLS, CDR2 YYNGEE. The V end was cut by 3 bases, the J end by 0 bases, with 13 bases between. The CDR3 runs 16 residues.

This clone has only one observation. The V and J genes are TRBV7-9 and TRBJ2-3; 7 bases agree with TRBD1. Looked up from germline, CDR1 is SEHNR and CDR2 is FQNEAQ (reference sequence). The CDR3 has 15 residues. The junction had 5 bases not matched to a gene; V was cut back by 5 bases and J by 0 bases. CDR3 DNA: TGTGCCAGCAGCAGGGACAGTTTTAGCACAGATACGCAGTATTTT. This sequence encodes CASSRDSFSTDTQYF.

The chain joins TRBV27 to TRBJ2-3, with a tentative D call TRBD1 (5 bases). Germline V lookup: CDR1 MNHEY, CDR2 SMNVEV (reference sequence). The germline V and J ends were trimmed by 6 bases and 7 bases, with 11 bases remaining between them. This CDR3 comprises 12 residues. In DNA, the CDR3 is TGTGCCAGCAGGGGATCAGGGTATACGCAGTATTTT. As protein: CASRGSGYTQYF.

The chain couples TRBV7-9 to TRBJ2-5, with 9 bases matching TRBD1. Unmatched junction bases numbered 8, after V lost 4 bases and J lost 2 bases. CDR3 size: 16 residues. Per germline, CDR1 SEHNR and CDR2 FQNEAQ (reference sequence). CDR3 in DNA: TGTGCCAGCAGCTGGGTCGCGGGACAGGGACAAGAGACCCAGTACTTC. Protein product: CASSWVAGQGQETQYF.